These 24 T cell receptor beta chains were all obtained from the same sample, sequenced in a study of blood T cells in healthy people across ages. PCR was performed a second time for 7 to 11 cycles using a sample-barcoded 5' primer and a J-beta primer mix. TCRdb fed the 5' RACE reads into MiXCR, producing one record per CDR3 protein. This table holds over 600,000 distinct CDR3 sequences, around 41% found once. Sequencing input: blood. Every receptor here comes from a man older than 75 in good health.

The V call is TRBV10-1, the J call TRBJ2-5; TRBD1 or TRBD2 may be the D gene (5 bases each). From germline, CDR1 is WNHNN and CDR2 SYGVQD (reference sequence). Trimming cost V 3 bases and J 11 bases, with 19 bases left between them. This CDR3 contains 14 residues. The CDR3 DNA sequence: TGCGCCAGCAGTGACCATCGGGGCTCCGACGGGCAGTACTTC. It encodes CASSDHRGSDGQYF.

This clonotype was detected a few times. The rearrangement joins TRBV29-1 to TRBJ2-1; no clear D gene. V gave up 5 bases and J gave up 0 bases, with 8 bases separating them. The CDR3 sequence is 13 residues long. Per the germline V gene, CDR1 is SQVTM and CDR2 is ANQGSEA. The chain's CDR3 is CSVRSSSYNEQFF. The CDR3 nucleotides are TGCAGCGTTAGGTCCTCCTCCTACAATGAGCAGTTCTTC.

CDR3 sequence reads: CASSEPPAEVSRETDTQYF. The CDR3 DNA reads as TGTGCCAGCAGTGAACCTCCGGCAGAAGTCTCGAGAGAGACAGATACGCAGTATTTT. V gene TRBV2 combines with J gene TRBJ2-3; D unclear. V was trimmed by 2 bases and J by 3 bases, leaving 24 bases between them. The CDR3 contains 19 residues. Germline V gene data show CDR1 as SNHLY and CDR2 as FYNNEI.

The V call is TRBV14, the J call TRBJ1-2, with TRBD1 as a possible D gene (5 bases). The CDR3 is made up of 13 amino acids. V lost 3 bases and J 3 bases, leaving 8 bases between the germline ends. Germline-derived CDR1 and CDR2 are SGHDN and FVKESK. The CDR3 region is CASSQMTDYGYTF. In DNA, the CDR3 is TGTGCCAGCAGCCAGATGACAGACTATGGCTACACCTTC.

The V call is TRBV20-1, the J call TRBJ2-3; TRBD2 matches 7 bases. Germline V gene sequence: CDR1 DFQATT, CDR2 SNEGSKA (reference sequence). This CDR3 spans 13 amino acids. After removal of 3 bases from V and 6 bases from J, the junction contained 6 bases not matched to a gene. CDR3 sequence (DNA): TGCAGTGCTAGCGGGCTAGCGGTTGATACGCAGTATTTT. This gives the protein CSASGLAVDTQYF.

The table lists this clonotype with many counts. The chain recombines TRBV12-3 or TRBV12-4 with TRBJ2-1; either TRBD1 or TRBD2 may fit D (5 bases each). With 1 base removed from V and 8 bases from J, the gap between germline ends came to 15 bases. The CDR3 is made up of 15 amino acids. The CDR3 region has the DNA TGTGCCAGCAGTTTAGGGCATAACGGGGCGGATGAGCAGTTCTTC. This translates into CASSLGHNGADEQFF.

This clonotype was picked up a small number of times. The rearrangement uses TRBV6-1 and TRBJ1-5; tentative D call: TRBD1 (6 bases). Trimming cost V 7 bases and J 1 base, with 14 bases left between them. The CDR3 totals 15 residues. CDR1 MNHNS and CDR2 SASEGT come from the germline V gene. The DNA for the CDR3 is TGTGCCAGCAAAGGGGGAGGGATGAGCAATCAGCCCCAGCATTTT. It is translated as CASKGGGMSNQPQHF.

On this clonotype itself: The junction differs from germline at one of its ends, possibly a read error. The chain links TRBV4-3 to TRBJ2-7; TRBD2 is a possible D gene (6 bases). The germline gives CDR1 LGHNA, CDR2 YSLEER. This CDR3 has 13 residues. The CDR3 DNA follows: TGTGCCAGCAGCCAAGCCGGGAGTTACGAGCAGTACTTC. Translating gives CASSQAGSYEQYF.

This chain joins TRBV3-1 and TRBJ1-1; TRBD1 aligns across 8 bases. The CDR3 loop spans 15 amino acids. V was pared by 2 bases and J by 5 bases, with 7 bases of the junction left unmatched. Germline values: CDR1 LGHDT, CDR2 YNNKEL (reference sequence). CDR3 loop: CASSQFSTGGTEAFF. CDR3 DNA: TGTGCCAGCAGCCAATTTTCCACAGGGGGAACTGAAGCTTTCTTT.

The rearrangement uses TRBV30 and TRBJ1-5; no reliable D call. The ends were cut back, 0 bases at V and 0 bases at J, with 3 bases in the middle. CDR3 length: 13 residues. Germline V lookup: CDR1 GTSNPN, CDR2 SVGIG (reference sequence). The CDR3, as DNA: TGTGCCTGGAGTGTAGATAGCAATCAGCCCCAGCATTTT. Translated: CAWSVDSNQPQHF.

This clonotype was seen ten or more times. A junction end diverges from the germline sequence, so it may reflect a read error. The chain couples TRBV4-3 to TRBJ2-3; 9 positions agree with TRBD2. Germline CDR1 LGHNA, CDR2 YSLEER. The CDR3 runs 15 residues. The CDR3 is CASSHTSGSTDTQYF. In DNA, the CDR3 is TGTGCCAGCAGCCATACTAGCGGGAGCACAGATACGCAGTATTTT.

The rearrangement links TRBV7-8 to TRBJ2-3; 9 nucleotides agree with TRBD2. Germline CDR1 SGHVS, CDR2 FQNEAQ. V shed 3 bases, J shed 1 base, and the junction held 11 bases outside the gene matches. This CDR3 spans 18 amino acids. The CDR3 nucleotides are TGTGCCAGCAGCTTCTCAGGGGGACTAGCAGCTGGCACAGATACGCAGTATTTT. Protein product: CASSFSGGLAAGTDTQYF.

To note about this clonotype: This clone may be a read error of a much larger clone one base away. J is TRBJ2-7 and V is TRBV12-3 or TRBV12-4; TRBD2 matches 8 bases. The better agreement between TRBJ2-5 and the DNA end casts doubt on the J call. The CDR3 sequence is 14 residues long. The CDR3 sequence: CASTPTGGPETQYF. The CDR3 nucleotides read TGTGCCAGCACTCCCACGGGGGGGCCGGAGACCCAGTACTTC.

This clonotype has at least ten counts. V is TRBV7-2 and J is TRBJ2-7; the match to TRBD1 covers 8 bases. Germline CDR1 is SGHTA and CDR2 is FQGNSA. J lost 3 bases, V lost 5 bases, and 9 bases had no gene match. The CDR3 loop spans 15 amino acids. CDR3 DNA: TGTGCCAGCAGCCAGAGGACAGGGAAAAACTACGAGCAGTACTTC. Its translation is CASSQRTGKNYEQYF.

The DNA for the CDR3 is TGCGCCAGCAGCGGCTCCGGGACAGCCAAAAACATTCAGTACTTC. Translated, it gives CASSGSGTAKNIQYF. J is TRBJ2-4 and V is TRBV5-1; D may correspond to TRBD1 or TRBD2 (5 bases each). The CDR3 has 15 amino acids. V was clipped by 4 bases and J by 0 bases, with 11 bases between them. Per the germline V gene, CDR1 is SGHRS and CDR2 is YFSETQ. Looking up the rest from reference TRBV5-1 and TRBJ2-4 gives the full variable domain: KAGVTQTPRYLIKTRGQQVTLSCSPISGHRSVSWYQQTPGQGLQFLFEYFSETQRNKGNFPGRFSGRQFSNSRSEMNVSTLELGDSALYLCASSGSGTAKNIQYFGAGTRLSVL.

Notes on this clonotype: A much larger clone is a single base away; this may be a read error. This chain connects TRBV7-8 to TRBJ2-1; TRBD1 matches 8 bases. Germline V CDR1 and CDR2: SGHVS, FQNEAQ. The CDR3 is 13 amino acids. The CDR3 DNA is TGTGACAGCAGCACAGGGGGCTACAATGAGCAGTTCTTC. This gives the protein CDSSTGGYNEQFF.

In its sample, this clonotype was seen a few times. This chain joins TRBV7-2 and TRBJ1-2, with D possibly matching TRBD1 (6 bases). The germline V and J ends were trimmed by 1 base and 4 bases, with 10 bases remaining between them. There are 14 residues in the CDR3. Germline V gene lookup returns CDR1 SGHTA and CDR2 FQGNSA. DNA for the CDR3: TGTGCCAGCAGCTTAGACGGGGGCGCCTATGGCTACACCTTC. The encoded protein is CASSLDGGAYGYTF.

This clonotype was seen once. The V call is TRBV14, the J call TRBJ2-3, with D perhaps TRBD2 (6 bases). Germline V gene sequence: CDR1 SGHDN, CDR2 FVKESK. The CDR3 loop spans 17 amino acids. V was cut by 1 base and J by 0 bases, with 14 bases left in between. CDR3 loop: CASSQGLAYTSTDTQYF. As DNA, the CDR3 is TGTGCCAGCAGCCAAGGTCTAGCGTACACTAGCACAGATACGCAGTATTTT.

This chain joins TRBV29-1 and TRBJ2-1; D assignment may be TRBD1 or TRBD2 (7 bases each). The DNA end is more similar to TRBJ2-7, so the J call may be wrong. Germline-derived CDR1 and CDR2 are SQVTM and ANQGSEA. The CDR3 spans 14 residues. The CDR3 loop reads CSAGAGQRTYEQYF. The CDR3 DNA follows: TGCAGCGCTGGAGCGGGACAGCGGACCTACGAGCAGTACTTC.

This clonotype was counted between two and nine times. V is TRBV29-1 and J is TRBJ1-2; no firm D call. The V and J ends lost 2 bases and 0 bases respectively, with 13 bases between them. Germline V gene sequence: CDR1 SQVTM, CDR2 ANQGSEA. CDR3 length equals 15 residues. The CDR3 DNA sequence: TGCAGCGTTGAACCTGCGGGCGGTTCTAACTATGGCTACACCTTC. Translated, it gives CSVEPAGGSNYGYTF. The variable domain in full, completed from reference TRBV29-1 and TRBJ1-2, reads SAVISQKPSRDICQRGTSLTIQCQVDSQVTMMFWYRQQPGQSLTLIATANQGSEATYESGFVIDKFPISRPNLTFSTLTVSNMSPEDSSIYLCSVEPAGGSNYGYTFGSGTRLTVV.

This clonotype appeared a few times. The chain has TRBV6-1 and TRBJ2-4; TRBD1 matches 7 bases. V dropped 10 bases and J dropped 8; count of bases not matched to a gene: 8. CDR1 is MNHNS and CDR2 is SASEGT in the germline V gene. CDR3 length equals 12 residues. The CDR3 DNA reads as TGTGCCACTACAGGGGTATTGGACATTCAGTACTTC. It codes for CATTGVLDIQYF.

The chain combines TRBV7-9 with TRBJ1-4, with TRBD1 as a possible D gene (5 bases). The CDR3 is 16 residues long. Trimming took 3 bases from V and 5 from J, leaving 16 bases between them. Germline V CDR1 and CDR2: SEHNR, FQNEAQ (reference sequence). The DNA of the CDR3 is TGTGCCAGCAGCTTTCGGCAGGGCGGCCGGAATGAAAAACTGTTTTTT. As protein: CASSFRQGGRNEKLFF. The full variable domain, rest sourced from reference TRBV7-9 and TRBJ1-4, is DTGVSQNPRHKITKRGQNVTFRCDPISEHNRLYWYRQTLGQGPEFLTYFQNEAQLEKSRLLSDRFSAERPKGSFSTLEIQRTEQGDSAMYLCASSFRQGGRNEKLFFGSGTQLSVL.

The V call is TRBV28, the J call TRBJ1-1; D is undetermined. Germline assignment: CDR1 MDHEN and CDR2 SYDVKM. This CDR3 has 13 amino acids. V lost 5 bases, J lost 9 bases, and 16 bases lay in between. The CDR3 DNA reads TGTGCCAGCAGTGTCCCTGGGGATCGTCAAGCTTTCTTT. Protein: CASSVPGDRQAFF.

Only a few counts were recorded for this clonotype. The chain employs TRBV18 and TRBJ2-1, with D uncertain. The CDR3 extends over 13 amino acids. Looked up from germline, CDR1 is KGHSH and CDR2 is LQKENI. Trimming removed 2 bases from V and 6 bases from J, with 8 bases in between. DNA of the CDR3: TGTGCCAGCTCACCAGTCTTAGGCAATGAGCAGTTCTTC. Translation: CASSPVLGNEQFF.